This T cell receptor (beta chain) was found in a study of cytomegalovirus exposure and HLA in healthy donors. Nominal health characterized the donors when sampled, though unrecorded immune exposures were likely. Study-level results: Cytomegalovirus-associated TCR beta chains were listed, numbering 150 to 200.

The CDR3 loop spans 13 amino acids. Trimming removed 6 bases from V and 1 base from J, with 8 bases in between. Germline assignment: CDR1 SGHRS and CDR2 YFSETQ. On this clone itself: What it binds is unknown.

Both 60 Vbeta primers and 13 Jbeta primers went into the PCR. Using immunoSEQ multiplex PCR, the repertoire was profiled, and TCRdb retains in-frame clones only, with some absent. Among around 140,000 clones listed, approximately 71% were seen once. Material for sequencing was PBMCs. This chain links TRBV5-1 with TRBJ2-1; the D is unclear. The TCR originated in a woman aged 55 to 70 in good health and CMV-seronegative. CDR3 amino acids: CASNPGSYNEQFF. The DNA for the CDR3 is TGCGCCAGCAACCCGGGTTCCTACAATGAGCAGTTCTTC.